The T cell receptor (beta chain) under discussion was sequenced for a study of shared T cell receptors in the human thymus (dated by TCRdb to the early 2020s). Regarding the complete study: The study examined how self-reactive, shared T-cell receptor alpha chains are generated in the human thymus.

Notes on this clone: The antigen it recognizes is unknown. No clone much larger than this one lies a single base away; base qualities are absent.

Relative to germline, V is 0 bases shorter and J is 4 bases shorter, with 21 bases between their ends. From a lookup of the germline V gene, CDR1 and CDR2 are SGDLS and YYNGEE. The CDR3 runs 18 residues from the cysteine to the phenylalanine. Of all the DNA, just the CDR3 is kept, 54 bases in frame from base 1. The library relied on the immunoSEQ multiplex PCR assay. TCRdb obtained this table from immuneACCESS and retained in-frame rearrangements with V and J assigned. These tables miss some clones; where compared with another copy, unresolved V genes account for less than half of the shortfall, and the remainder is unexplained. The sample table contains roughly 700,000 clones; only one count was recorded for more than 75% of them. The top ten constitute 0.0095% to 0.011% of the sample. The same specimen was also included in a second study, on human thymus T cells. As the second study states: Donors were immunologically healthy infants undergoing open corrective cardiac surgery for congenital heart defects in Finland. The thymus tissue came from surgical resects taken out during corrective cardiac surgery. Biased V and J gene segment usage appeared to be present in both thymic and peripheral blood repertoires. According to the related research, thymic TCR repertoires were highly overlapping among unrelated individuals. The study characterized TCR alpha and beta repertoires from under ten infant thymus samples and a few related peripheral blood samples. Donor ages ranging from roughly 6 to 244 days were recorded, and over 5 male and two female infants were included in the cohort. Thymocytes were freed from the tissue by mechanical means and kept at -70 degrees C as pellets of 10-30 million cells. A QIAsymphony instrument was used to extract genomic DNA from the frozen cell pellets. TCRB and TCRAD loci were amplified from a standardized quantity of quality-controlled genomic DNA using the immunoSEQ multiplex PCR assay. The V(D)J region was spanned by amplicons of a length sufficient to cover the CDR3 and to identify V and J genes. Amplicon sequencing was performed on an Illumina platform through the commercial immunoSEQ service. Primer bias and sequencing errors were corrected as previously described, and TCRAD and TCRB were defined on the basis of the IMGT database. immunoSEQ Analyzer 3.0 and VDJTools were used for repertoire analysis, which covered basic statistics, V/J segment usage, diversity estimates, rarefaction and pairwise overlap. Diversity was estimated with Chao1, ChaoE, Efron-Thisted, Shannon and inverse Simpson indices, and also on datasets down-sampled to the smallest sample. Repertoire overlap was determined by strict matching of CDR3 nucleotide sequence, V gene and J gene, and Jaccard-based multidimensional scaling clustering was applied. On average, around 780,000 unique TCRB clonotypes were obtained from thymus samples, compared with about 86,000 from blood samples.

This receptor was taken from a boy in the first two years of life with a congenital heart defect. Donor details come from another sample of the same person, matched by shared clones. Here the chain combines TRBV9 and TRBJ2-3; a weak D assignment points to TRBD2 (5 bases agree). The sample comprised thymocytes. The CDR3 has the sequence CASSVGRSGIPPADTQYF. The nucleotide sequence is given as TGTGCCAGCAGCGTAGGAAGATCGGGGATTCCTCCGGCAGATACGCAGTATTTT.